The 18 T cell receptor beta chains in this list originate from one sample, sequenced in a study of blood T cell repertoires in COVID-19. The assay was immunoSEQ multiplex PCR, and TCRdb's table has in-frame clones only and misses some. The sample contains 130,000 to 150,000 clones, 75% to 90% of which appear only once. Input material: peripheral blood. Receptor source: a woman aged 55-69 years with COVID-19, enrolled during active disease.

The CDR3 region is CASRNSGTANYGYTF. The CDR3 DNA reads TGTGCCAGCAGAAACTCCGGGACAGCCAACTATGGCTACACCTTC. The V and J genes are TRBV7-9 and TRBJ1-2; TRBD1 matches 7 bases. The CDR3 has 15 residues. Germline-derived CDR1 and CDR2 are SEHNR and FQNEAQ (reference sequence). Trimming removed 6 bases from V and 2 bases from J; junction bases left unmatched: 9.

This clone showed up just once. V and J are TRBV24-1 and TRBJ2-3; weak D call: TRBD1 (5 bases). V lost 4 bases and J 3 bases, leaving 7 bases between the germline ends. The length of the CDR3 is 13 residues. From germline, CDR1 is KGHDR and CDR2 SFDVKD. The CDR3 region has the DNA TGTGCCACCAGTGACCAGGGAACAGATACGCAGTATTTT. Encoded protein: CATSDQGTDTQYF.

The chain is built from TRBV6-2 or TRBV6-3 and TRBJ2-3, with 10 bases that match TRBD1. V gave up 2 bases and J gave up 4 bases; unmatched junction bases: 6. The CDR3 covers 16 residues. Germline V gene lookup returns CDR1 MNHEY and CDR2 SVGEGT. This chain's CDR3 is CASSYHGQGGADTQYF. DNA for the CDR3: TGTGCCAGCAGTTACCACGGACAGGGGGGGGCAGATACGCAGTATTTT.

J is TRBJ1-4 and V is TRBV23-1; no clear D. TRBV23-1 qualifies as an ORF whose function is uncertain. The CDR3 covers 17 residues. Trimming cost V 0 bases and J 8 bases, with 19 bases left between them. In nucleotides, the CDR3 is TGCGCCAGCAGTCAATCGATACACGAACAGAGCGGGGAAAAACTGTTTTTT. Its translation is CASSQSIHEQSGEKLFF.

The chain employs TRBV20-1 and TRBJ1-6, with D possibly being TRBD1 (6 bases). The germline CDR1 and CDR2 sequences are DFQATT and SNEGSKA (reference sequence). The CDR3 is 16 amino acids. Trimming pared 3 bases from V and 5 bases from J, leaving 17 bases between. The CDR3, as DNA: TGCAGTGCTAGTCGTGGAGGGGGGGGCAATAATTCACCCCTCCACTTT. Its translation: CSASRGGGGNNSPLHF.

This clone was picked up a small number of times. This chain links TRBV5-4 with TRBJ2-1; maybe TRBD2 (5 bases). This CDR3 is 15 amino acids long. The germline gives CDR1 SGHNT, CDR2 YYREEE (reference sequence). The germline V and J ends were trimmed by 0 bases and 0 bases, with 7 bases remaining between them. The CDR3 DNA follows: TGTGCCAGCAGCTTGGGAGGGAACTCCTACAATGAGCAGTTCTTC. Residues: CASSLGGNSYNEQFF. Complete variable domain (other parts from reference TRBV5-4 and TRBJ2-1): ETGVTQSPTHLIKTRGQQVTLRCSSQSGHNTVSWYQQALGQGPQFIFQYYREEENGRGNFPPRFSGLQFPNYSSELNVNALELDDSALYLCASSLGGNSYNEQFFGPGTRLTVL.

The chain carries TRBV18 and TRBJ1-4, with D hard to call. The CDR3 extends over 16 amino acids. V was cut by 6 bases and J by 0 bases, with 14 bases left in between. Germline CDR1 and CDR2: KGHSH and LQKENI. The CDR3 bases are TGTGCCAGCTCTCCCCGAGGGATTGCAACTAATGAAAAACTGTTTTTT. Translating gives CASSPRGIATNEKLFF.

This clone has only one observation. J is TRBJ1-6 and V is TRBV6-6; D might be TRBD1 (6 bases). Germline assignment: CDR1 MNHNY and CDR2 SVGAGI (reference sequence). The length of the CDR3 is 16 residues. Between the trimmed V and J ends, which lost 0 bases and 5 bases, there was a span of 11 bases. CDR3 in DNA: TGTGCCAGCAGTTACTCCCCCAAGGGGGATAATTCACCCCTCCACTTT. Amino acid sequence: CASSYSPKGDNSPLHF.

The chain's CDR3 is CASSQGSLAGQDNEQFF. The CDR3, as DNA: TGTGCCAGCAGCCAAGGGTCACTAGCGGGCCAGGACAATGAGCAGTTCTTC. This chain links TRBV21-1 with TRBJ2-1; the table's D call, TRBD2, has no DNA check behind it. TRBV21-1 constitutes a pseudogene. This CDR3 is 17 amino acids long.

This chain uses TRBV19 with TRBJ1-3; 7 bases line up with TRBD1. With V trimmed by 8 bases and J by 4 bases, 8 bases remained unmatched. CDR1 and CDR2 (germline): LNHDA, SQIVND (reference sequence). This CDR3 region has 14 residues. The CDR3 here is CASQRQGVGNTIYF. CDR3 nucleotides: TGTGCCAGTCAACGACAGGGCGTCGGAAACACCATATATTTT. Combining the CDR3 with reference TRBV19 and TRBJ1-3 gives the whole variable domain DGGITQSPKYLFRKEGQNVTLSCEQNLNHDAMYWYRQDPGQGLRLIYYSQIVNDFQKGDIAEGYSVSREKKESFPLTVTSAQKNPTAFYLCASQRQGVGNTIYFGEGSWLTVV.

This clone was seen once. The chain's CDR3 is CASSVAGQGDEKLFF. The CDR3 DNA sequence: TGTGCCAGCAGCGTAGCGGGACAGGGGGATGAAAAACTGTTTTTT. This chain connects TRBV9 to TRBJ1-4; TRBD1 aligns across 11 bases. V lost 0 bases, J lost 6 bases, and 1 base stayed unmatched. The germline CDR1 and CDR2 sequences are SGDLS and YYNGEE. The CDR3 loop spans 15 amino acids. Based on the CDR3 plus reference TRBV9 and TRBJ1-4, the full variable domain is DSGVTQTPKHLITATGQRVTLRCSPRSGDLSVYWYQQSLDQGLQFLIQYYNGEERAKGNILERFSAQQFPDLHSELNLSSLELGDSALYFCASSVAGQGDEKLFFGSGTQLSVL.

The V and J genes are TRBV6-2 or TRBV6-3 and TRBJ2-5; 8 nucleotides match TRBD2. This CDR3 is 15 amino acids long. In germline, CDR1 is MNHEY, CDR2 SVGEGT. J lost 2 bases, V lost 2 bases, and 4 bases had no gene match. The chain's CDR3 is CASSYRPSGQETQYF. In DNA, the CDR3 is TGTGCCAGCAGTTACAGGCCTAGCGGGCAAGAGACCCAGTACTTC.

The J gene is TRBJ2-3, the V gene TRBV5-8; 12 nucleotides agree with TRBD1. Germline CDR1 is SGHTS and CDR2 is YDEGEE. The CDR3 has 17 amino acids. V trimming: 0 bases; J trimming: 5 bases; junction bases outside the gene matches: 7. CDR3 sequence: CASSLAGTGGAEDTQYF. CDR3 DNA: TGTGCCAGCAGCTTGGCCGGGACAGGGGGCGCTGAAGATACGCAGTATTTT.

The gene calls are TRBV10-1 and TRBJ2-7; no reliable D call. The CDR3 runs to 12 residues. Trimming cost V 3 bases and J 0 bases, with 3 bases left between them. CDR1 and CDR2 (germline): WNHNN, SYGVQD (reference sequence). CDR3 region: CASSDSSYEQYF. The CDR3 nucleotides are TGCGCCAGCAGTGACAGCTCCTACGAGCAGTACTTC.

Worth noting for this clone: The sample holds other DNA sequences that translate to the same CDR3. DNA of the CDR3: TGTGCCAGCAGCTCACAGATAAACACTGAAGCTTTCTTT. Protein sequence: CASSSQINTEAFF. This chain links TRBV7-3 with TRBJ1-1; unclear D gene. The germline V gene has CDR1 SGHTA and CDR2 FQGTGA. V was clipped by 4 bases and J by 2 bases, with 8 bases between them. The CDR3 has 13 amino acids. The whole variable domain, remainder taken from reference TRBV7-3 and TRBJ1-1, is GAGVSQTPSNKVTEKGKYVELRCDPISGHTALYWYRQSLGQGPEFLIYFQGTGAADDSGLPNDRFFAVRPEGSVSTLKIQRTERGDSAVYLCASSSQINTEAFFGQGTRLTVV.

CDR3 sequence: CASSQHDGAGNTIYF. In DNA form, the CDR3 reads TGCGCCAGCAGCCAACATGACGGGGCTGGAAACACCATATATTTT. The chain carries TRBV4-3 and TRBJ1-3; D gene unclear. The CDR3 spans 15 residues. V was clipped by 2 bases and J by 2 bases, with 10 bases between them. The germline gives CDR1 LGHNA, CDR2 YSLEER.

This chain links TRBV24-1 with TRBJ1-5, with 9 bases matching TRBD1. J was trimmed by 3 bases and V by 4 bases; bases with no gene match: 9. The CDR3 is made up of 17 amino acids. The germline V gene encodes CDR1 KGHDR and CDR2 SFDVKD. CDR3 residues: CATSEPTGGSDNQPQHF. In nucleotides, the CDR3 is TGTGCCACCAGTGAACCTACAGGGGGCTCTGACAATCAGCCCCAGCATTTT.

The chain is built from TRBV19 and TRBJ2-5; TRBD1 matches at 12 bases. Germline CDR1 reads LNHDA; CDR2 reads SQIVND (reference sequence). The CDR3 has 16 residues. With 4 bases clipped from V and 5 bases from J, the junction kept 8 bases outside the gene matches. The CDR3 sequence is CASSTSWDRGQETQYF. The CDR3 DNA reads TGTGCCAGTAGTACCTCTTGGGACAGGGGGCAGGAGACCCAGTACTTC.